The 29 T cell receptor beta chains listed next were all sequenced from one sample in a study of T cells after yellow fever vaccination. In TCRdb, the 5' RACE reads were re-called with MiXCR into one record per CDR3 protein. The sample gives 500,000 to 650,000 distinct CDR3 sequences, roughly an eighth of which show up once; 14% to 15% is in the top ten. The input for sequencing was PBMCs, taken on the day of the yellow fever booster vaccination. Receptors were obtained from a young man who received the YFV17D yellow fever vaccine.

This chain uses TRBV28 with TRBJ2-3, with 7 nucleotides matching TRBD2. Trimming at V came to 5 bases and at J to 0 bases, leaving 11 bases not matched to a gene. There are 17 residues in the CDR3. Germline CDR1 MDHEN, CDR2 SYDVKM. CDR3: CASSPKPSGTSTDTQYF. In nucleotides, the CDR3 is TGTGCCAGCAGTCCAAAACCTAGCGGAACAAGCACAGATACGCAGTATTTT.

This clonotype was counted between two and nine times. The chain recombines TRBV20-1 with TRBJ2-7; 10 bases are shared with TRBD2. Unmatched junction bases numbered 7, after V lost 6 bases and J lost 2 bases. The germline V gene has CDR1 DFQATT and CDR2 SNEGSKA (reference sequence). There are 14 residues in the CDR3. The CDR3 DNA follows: TGCAGTGCAACAGAGAGCGGGAGGGCCTACGAGCAGTACTTC. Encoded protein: CSATESGRAYEQYF.

CDR3 coding DNA: TGTGCCAGCAGCCCCGCGGCGGGCAGAGCGGTCCGTCTGTTCTTC. It encodes CASSPAAGRAVRLFF. The genes are TRBV7-2 and TRBJ2-1, with TRBD2 as a possible D gene (5 bases). V lost 5 bases and J 15 bases, leaving 26 bases between the germline ends. Germline-derived CDR1 and CDR2 are SGHTA and FQGNSA. This CDR3 is built from 15 residues.

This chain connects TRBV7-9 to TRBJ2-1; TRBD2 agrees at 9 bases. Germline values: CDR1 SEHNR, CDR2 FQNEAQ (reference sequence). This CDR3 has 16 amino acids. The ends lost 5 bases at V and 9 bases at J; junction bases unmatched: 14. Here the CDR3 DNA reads TGTGCCAGCAGCCCCTCGGGAGCGGGAGGCTCTGGTGAGCAGTTCTTC. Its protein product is CASSPSGAGGSGEQFF.

CDR3 bases: TGTGCCAGCAGCTTAGCTTGGGTGCGGGAGCCAGATACGCAGTATTTT. The encoded protein is CASSLAWVREPDTQYF. The genes are TRBV7-8 and TRBJ2-3; 7 bases match TRBD2. The germline CDR1 and CDR2 sequences are SGHVS and FQNEAQ. The CDR3 is 16 amino acids. V shed 0 bases and J 4 bases; nucleotides not matched to a gene: 7.

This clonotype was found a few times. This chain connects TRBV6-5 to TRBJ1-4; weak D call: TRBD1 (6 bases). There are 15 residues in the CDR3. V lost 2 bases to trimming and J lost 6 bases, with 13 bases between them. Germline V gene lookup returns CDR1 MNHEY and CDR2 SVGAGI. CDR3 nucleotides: TGTGCCAGCAGTTACGAGGGACAAGTGTATGAAAAACTGTTTTTT. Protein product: CASSYEGQVYEKLFF.

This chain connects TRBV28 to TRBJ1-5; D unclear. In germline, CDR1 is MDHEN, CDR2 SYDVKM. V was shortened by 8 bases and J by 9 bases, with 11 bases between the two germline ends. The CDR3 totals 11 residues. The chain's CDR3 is CASLSAGPQHF. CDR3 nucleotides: TGTGCCAGCCTCAGTGCGGGGCCCCAGCATTTT.

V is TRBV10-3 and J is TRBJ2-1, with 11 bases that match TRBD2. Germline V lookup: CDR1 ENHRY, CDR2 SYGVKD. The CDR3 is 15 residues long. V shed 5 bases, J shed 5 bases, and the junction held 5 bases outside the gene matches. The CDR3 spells CAISNSGRADNEQFF. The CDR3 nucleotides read TGTGCCATCAGTAATAGCGGGAGGGCCGACAATGAGCAGTTCTTC.

The CDR3 protein is CASSPTTPFRDTQYF. Written as DNA, the CDR3 is TGTGCCAGCAGTCCTACGACACCATTCAGAGATACGCAGTATTTT. The rearrangement joins TRBV12-3 or TRBV12-4 to TRBJ2-3; D remains unclear. The CDR3 loop spans 15 amino acids. V lost 5 bases to trimming and J lost 5 bases, with 17 bases between them.

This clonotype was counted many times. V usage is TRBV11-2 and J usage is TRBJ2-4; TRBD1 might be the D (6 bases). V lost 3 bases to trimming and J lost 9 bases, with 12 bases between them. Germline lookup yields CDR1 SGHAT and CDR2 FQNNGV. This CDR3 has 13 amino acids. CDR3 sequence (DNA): TGTGCCAGCAGCTTCCAGGACAGAACCATTCAGTACTTC. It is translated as CASSFQDRTIQYF.

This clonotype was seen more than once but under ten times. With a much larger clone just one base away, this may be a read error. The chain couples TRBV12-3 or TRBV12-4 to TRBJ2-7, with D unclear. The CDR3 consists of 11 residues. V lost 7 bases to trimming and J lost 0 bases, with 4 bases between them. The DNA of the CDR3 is TGTGCCAGCACCCGCTCCTACGAGCAGTACTTC. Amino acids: CASTRSYEQYF.

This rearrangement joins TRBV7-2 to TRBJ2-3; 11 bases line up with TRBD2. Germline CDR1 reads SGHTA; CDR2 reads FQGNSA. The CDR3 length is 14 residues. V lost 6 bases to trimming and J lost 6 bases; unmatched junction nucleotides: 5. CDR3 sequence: CASRNSGGGDTQYF. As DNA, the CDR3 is TGTGCCAGCAGGAATAGCGGGGGGGGGGATACGCAGTATTTT.

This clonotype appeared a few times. The CDR3, as DNA: TGTGCCAGTGCGGCCGCCGGCGGCTACGAGCAGTACTTC. Translated: CASAAAGGYEQYF. The chain is built from TRBV2 and TRBJ2-7; no reliable D call. V was cut by 9 bases and J by 3 bases, with 15 bases left in between. CDR1 SNHLY and CDR2 FYNNEI come from the germline V gene. This CDR3 has 13 amino acids.

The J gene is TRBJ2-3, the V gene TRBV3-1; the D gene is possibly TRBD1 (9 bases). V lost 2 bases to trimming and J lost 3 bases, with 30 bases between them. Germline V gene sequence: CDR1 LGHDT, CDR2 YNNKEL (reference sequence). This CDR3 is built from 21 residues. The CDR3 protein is CASSQTAAGGNRGRGTDTQYF. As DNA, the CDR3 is TGTGCCAGCAGCCAAACCGCGGCGGGGGGAAACAGGGGGCGAGGTACAGATACGCAGTATTTT.

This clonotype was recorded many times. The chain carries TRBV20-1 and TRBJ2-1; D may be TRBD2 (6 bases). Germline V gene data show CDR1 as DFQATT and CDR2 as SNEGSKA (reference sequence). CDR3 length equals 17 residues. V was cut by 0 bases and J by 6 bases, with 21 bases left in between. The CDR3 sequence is CSARDATRVAGRNEQFF. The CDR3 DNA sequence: TGCAGTGCTAGAGATGCCACGCGAGTGGCGGGACGCAATGAGCAGTTCTTC.

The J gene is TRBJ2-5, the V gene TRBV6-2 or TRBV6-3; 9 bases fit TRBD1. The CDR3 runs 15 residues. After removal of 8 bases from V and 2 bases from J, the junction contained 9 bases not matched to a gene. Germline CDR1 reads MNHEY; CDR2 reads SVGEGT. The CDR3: CASAWTGVGQETQYF. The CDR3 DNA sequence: TGTGCCAGCGCCTGGACAGGGGTTGGACAAGAGACCCAGTACTTC.

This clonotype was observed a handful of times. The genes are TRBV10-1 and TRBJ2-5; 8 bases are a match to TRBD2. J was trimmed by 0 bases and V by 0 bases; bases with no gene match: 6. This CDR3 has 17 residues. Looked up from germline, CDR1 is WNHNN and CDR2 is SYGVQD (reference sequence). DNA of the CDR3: TGCGCCAGCAGTGAGTCAGGTAGCGGGAAGTACCAAGAGACCCAGTACTTC. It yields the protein CASSESGSGKYQETQYF.

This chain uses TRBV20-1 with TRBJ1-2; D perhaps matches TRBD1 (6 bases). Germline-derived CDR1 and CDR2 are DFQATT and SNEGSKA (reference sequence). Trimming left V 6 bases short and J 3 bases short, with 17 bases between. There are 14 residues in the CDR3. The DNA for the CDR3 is TGCAGTGCGGAGTTACAGGGATTTGACTATGGCTACACCTTC. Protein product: CSAELQGFDYGYTF.

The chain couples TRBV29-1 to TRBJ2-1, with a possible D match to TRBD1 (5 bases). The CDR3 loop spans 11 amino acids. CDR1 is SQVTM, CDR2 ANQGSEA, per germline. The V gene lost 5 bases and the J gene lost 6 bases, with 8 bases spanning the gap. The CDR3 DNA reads TGCAGCGTTCAAGGGGCCAATGAGCAGTTCTTC. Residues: CSVQGANEQFF.

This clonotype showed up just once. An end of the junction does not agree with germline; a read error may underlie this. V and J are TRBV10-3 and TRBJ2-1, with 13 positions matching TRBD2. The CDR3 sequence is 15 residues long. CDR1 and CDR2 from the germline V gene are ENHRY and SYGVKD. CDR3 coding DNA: TGTGCCATCAGGGGGACTAGCGGGGATTACAATGAGCTGTTCTTC. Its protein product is CAIRGTSGDYNELFF.

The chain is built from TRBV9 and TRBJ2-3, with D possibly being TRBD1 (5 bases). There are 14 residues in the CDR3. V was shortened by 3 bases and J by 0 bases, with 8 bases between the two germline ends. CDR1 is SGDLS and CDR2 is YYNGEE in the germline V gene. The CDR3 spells CASSGRVSTDTQYF. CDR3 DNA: TGTGCCAGCAGCGGCAGGGTGAGCACAGATACGCAGTATTTT.

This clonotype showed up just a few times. This CDR3 reads CASSRTAAPGLNTEAFF. In DNA, the CDR3 is TGCGCCAGCAGCCGGACCGCCGCACCGGGGTTGAACACTGAAGCTTTCTTT. The V gene is TRBV5-1, the J gene TRBJ1-1; no clear D. This CDR3 is 17 amino acids long. The V gene lost 4 bases and the J gene lost 0 bases, with 19 bases spanning the gap. CDR1 and CDR2 from the germline V gene are SGHRS and YFSETQ.

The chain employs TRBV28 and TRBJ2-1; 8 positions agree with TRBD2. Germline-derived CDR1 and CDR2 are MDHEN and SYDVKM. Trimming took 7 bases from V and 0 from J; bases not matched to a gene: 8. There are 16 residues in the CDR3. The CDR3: CASIAFSGVSYNEQFF. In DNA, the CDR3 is TGTGCCAGCATCGCCTTTAGCGGGGTCTCCTACAATGAGCAGTTCTTC.

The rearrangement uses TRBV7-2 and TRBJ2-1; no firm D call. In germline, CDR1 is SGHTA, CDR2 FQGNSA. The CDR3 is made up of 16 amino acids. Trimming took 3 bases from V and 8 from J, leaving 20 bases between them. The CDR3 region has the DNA TGTGCCAGCAGCTTTTTCCCCTCTGGAAACCTCGATGAGCAGTTCTTC. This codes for CASSFFPSGNLDEQFF. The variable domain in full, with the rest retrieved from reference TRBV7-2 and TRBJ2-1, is GAGVSQSPSNKVTEKGKDVELRCDPISGHTALYWYRQSLGQGLEFLIYFQGNSAPDKSGLPSDRFSAERTGGSVSTLTIQRTQQEDSAVYLCASSFFPSGNLDEQFFGPGTRLTVL.

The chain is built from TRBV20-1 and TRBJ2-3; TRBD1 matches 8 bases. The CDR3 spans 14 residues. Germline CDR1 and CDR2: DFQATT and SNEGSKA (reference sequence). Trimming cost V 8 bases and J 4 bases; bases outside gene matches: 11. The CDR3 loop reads CSSTGTGLSDTQYF. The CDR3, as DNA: TGCAGTTCAACCGGGACAGGTCTGTCAGATACGCAGTATTTT.

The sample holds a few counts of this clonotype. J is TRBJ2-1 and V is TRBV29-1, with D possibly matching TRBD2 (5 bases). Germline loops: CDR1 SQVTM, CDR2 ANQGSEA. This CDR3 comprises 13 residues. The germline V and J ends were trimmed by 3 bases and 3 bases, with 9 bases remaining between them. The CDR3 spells CSVDGRDYNEQFF. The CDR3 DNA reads TGCAGCGTTGACGGACGGGACTACAATGAGCAGTTCTTC.

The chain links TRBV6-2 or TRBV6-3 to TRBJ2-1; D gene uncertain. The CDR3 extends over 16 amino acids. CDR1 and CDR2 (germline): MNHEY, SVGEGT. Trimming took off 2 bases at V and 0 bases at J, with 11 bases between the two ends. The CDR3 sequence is CASSYGASPSYNEQFF. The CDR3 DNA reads TGTGCCAGCAGTTACGGTGCCTCACCCTCCTACAATGAGCAGTTCTTC.

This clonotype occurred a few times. The CDR3 sequence is CASSSGGSKYNEQFF. The CDR3 bases are TGTGCCAGCAGCTCAGGCGGGAGTAAATACAATGAGCAGTTCTTC. The chain combines TRBV13 with TRBJ2-1; the match to TRBD2 covers 7 bases. J gave up 4 bases and V 4 bases, and 7 bases lay outside the gene matches. The CDR3 covers 15 residues. The germline gives CDR1 PRHDT, CDR2 FYEKMQ (reference sequence).

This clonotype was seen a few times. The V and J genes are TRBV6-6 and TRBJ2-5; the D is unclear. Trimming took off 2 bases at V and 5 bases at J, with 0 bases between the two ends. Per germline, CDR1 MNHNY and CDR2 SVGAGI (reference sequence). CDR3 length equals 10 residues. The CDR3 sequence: CASSYETQYF. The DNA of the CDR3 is TGTGCCAGCAGTTACGAGACCCAGTACTTC.